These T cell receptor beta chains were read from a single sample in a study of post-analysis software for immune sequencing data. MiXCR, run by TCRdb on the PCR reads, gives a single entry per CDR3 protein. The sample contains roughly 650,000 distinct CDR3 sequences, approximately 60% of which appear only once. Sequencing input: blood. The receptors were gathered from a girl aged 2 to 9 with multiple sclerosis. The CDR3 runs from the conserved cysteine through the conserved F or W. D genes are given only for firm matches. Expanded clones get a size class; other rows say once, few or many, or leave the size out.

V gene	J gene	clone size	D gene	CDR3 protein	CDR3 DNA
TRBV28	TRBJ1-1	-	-	CASSPPGELAFF	TGTGCCAGCAGCCCACCGGGTGAATTGGCTTTCTTT
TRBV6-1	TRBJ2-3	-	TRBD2	CASRVLAGVSSTGTDTQYF	TGTGCCAGCAGGGTGCTAGCGGGAGTGAGTTCTACTGGCACAGATACGCAGTATTTT
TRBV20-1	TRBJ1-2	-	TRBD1	CSARAGRTGVVYTF	TGCAGTGCCAGAGCAGGGAGGACAGGGGTCGTCTACACCTTC
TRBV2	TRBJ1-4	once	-	CASRPTARQPHGEKLFF	TGTGCCAGCAGACCCACCGCCCGACAGCCGCATGGAGAAAAACTGTTTTTT
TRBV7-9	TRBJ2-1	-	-	CASSSDRRYNEQFF	TGTGCCAGCAGCTCGGACCGGAGATACAATGAGCAGTTCTTC
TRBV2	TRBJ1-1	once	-	CASSTDPATEAFF	TGTGCCAGCAGTACCGACCCTGCCACTGAAGCTTTCTTT
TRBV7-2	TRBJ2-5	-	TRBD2	CASSLLPLAGGGETQYF	TGTGCCAGCAGCTTACTCCCCCTAGCGGGGGGCGGGGAGACCCAGTACTTC
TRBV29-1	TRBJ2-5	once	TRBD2	CSGGIAGVGETQYF	TGCAGCGGGGGAATCGCGGGAGTTGGGGAGACCCAGTACTTC
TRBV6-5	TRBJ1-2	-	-	CASRYGTVYGYTF	TGTGCCAGCAGATACGGGACGGTTTATGGCTACACCTTC
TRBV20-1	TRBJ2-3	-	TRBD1	CSARESGGGADTQYF	TGCAGTGCTAGAGAATCAGGGGGCGGCGCAGATACGCAGTATTTT
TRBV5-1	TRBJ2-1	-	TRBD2	CASSPGTSGGGGQFF	TGCGCCAGCAGCCCGGGGACTAGCGGGGGCGGGGGGCAGTTCTTC
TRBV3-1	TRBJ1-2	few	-	CASSQASGVSRHGYTF	TGTGCCAGCAGCCAGGCATCAGGGGTGAGCCGACATGGCTACACCTTC
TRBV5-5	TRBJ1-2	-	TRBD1	CASSLWTGDFRGYTF	TGTGCCAGCAGCCTATGGACAGGGGACTTCAGGGGCTACACCTTC
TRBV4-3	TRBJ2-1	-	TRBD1	CASSQDPGQPNEQFF	TGCGCCAGCAGCCAAGACCCGGGACAGCCCAATGAGCAGTTCTTC
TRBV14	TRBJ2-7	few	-	CASSQWGGKQPYEQYF	TGTGCCAGCAGCCAATGGGGCGGGAAGCAACCCTACGAGCAGTACTTC
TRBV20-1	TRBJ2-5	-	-	CSASGITPLQETQYF	TGCAGTGCTAGCGGGATTACCCCTTTACAAGAGACCCAGTACTTC
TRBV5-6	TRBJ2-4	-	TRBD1	CASSPGTGSKNIQYF	TGTGCCAGCAGTCCCGGGACAGGGTCCAAAAACATTCAGTACTTC
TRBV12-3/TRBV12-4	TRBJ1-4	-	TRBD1	CASSLARDRDEKLFF	TGTGCCAGCAGTTTGGCGAGGGACAGGGATGAAAAACTGTTTTTT
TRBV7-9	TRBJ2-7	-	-	CASSLTVDSSSYEQYF	TGTGCCAGCAGTCTTACTGTGGACAGCAGCTCCTACGAGCAGTACTTC